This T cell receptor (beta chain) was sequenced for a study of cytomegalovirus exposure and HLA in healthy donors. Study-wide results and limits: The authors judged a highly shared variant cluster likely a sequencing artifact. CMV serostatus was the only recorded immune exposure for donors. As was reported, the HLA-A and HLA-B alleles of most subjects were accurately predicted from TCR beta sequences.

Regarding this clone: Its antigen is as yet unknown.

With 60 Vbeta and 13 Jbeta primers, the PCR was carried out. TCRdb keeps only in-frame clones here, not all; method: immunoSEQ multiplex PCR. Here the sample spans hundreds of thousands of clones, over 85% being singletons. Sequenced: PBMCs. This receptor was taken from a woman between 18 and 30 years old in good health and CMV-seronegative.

CDR3 sequence: CASSTMTEPSDPQHF. DNA of the CDR3: TGTGCCAGTAGTACTATGACAGAACCCTCTGACCCCCAGCATTTT. This chain connects TRBV19 to TRBJ1-5; D possibly corresponds to TRBD1 (5 bases). Deletions cut 4 bases from V and 10 bases from J, with 20 bases between. Germline V gene lookup returns CDR1 LNHDA and CDR2 SQIVND (reference sequence). The CDR3 runs to 15 residues.